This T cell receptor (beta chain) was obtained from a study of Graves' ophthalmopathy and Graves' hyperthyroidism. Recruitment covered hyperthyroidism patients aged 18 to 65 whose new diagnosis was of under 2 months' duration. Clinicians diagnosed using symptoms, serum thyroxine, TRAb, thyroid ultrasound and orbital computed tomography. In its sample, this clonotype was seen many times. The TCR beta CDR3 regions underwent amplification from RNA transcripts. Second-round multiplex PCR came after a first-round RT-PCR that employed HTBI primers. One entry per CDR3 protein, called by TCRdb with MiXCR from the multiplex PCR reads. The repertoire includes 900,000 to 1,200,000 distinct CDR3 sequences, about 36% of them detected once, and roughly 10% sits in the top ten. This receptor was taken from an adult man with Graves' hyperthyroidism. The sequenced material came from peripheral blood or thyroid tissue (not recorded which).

CDR3 coding DNA: TGTGCCAGCAAAACTAGCGGAACCTACGAGCAGTACTTC. Residues: CASKTSGTYEQYF. The chain employs TRBV7-2 and TRBJ2-7, with 8 bases identical to TRBD2. CDR1 is SGHTA, CDR2 FQGNSA, per germline. This CDR3 region has 13 residues. V shed 7 bases and J 2 bases; nucleotides not matched to a gene: 4.